The 26 T cell receptor beta chains below were found in one sample sequenced in a study of radiotherapy plus CTLA-4 blockade in lung cancer. Some clones are missing from TCRdb's copy, which holds only in-frame ones; the method was immunoSEQ multiplex PCR. This table holds tens of thousands of clones, 78% found once. The input for sequencing was peripheral blood, taken from a patient treated with radiotherapy plus ipilimumab. These receptor sequences come from a human donor with non-small cell lung cancer who had a partial response to radiotherapy plus ipilimumab. Some clones in this sample may be carry-over from other donors' samples.

This chain joins TRBV7-2 and TRBJ2-3; 9 bases fit TRBD2. With 5 bases clipped from V and 1 base from J, the junction kept 4 bases outside the gene matches. CDR1 and CDR2 (germline): SGHTA, FQGNSA. There are 15 residues in the CDR3. In nucleotides, the CDR3 is TGTGCCAGCAGCCTCCGACTAGCGGGCACAGATACGCAGTATTTT. This sequence encodes CASSLRLAGTDTQYF. The whole variable domain, remainder taken from reference TRBV7-2 and TRBJ2-3, is GAGVSQSPSNKVTEKGKDVELRCDPISGHTALYWYRQSLGQGLEFLIYFQGNSAPDKSGLPSDRFSAERTGGSVSTLTIQRTQQEDSAVYLCASSLRLAGTDTQYFGPGTRLTVL.

The chain is built from TRBV2 and TRBJ1-6, with 8 nucleotides matching TRBD1. From germline, CDR1 is SNHLY and CDR2 FYNNEI. V was pared by 7 bases and J by 7 bases, with 9 bases of the junction left unmatched. This CDR3 spans 15 amino acids. The CDR3 loop is CASTTDRVNNSPLHF. The CDR3 DNA is TGTGCCAGCACCACGGACAGGGTCAACAATTCACCCCTCCACTTT. Full variable domain (missing parts from reference TRBV2 and TRBJ1-6): EPEVTQTPSHQVTQMGQEVILRCVPISNHLYFYWYRQILGQKVEFLVSFYNNEISEKSEIFDDQFSVERPDGSNFTLKIRSTKLEDSAMYFCASTTDRVNNSPLHFGNGTRLTVT.

This chain joins TRBV18 and TRBJ2-2, with D perhaps matching TRBD2 (5 bases). Germline assignment: CDR1 KGHSH and CDR2 LQKENI. Trimming took off 6 bases at V and 6 bases at J, with 23 bases between the two ends. The CDR3 covers 17 residues. The CDR3 DNA reads TGTGCCAGCTCCACCAATGGACTTGGGGTTGCGGCCGGGGAGCTGTTTTTT. Translated: CASSTNGLGVAAGELFF.

The CDR3 DNA reads TGTGCCAGCAGCGTAGACCCAGGGAATAACTATGGCTACACCTTC. It is translated as CASSVDPGNNYGYTF. The chain employs TRBV9 and TRBJ1-2; TRBD1 might be the D (5 bases). In germline, CDR1 is SGDLS, CDR2 YYNGEE. V lost 0 bases, J lost 1 base, and 10 bases lay in between. The CDR3 covers 15 residues.

This chain uses TRBV5-8 with TRBJ2-5; 9 positions agree with TRBD1. The assigned J gene may be wrong: the sequence end matches TRBJ2-7 better. The CDR3 consists of 15 residues. Looked up from germline, CDR1 is SGHTS and CDR2 is YDEGEE. CDR3 in DNA: TGTGCCAGCAGCTATCCGGGACAGGGCGCCTACGAGCAGTACTTC. Translated: CASSYPGQGAYEQYF.

This chain joins TRBV29-1 and TRBJ1-2; 7 nucleotides align to TRBD1. The junction had 7 bases not matched to a gene; V was cut back by 4 bases and J by 5 bases. The CDR3 is 13 amino acids. Germline V gene lookup returns CDR1 SQVTM and CDR2 ANQGSEA. Here the CDR3 DNA reads TGCAGCGTTGGAGGGGGGACAGCTTATGGCTACACCTTC. This encodes CSVGGGTAYGYTF.

This clone is a singleton in its sample. The chain uses TRBV28 and TRBJ1-6, with D maybe TRBD1 (6 bases). Trimming shortened V by 4 bases and J by 5 bases, and 15 bases separated the two germline ends. Germline V gene data show CDR1 as MDHEN and CDR2 as SYDVKM. This CDR3 contains 16 residues. This CDR3 is CASSSADRYNNSPLHF. CDR3 DNA: TGTGCCAGCAGTTCTGCGGACAGATATAATAATTCACCCCTCCACTTT.

This chain connects TRBV20-1 to TRBJ2-3; no reliable D call. Trimming left V 2 bases short and J 6 bases short, with 6 bases between. CDR1 and CDR2 (germline): DFQATT, SNEGSKA (reference sequence). CDR3 length: 11 amino acids. CDR3: CSARPYDTQYF. For the CDR3, the DNA is TGCAGTGCTAGACCCTATGATACGCAGTATTTT.

The chain employs TRBV2 and TRBJ2-5; 9 bases agree with TRBD1. The CDR3 is 16 amino acids. The junction had 14 bases not matched to a gene; V was cut back by 10 bases and J by 2 bases. CDR1 and CDR2 (germline): SNHLY, FYNNEI. Here the CDR3 reads CATKPGQGLRQETQYF. The CDR3 DNA is TGTGCCACCAAACCGGGACAGGGTTTGCGGCAAGAGACCCAGTACTTC. Using reference TRBV2 and TRBJ2-5 for the parts outside the CDR3, the full variable domain is EPEVTQTPSHQVTQMGQEVILRCVPISNHLYFYWYRQILGQKVEFLVSFYNNEISEKSEIFDDQFSVERPDGSNFTLKIRSTKLEDSAMYFCATKPGQGLRQETQYFGPGTRLLVL.

This clone has only a few counts. The V call is TRBV18, the J call TRBJ1-4; D unresolved. Trimming removed 5 bases from V and 5 bases from J, with 9 bases in between. The CDR3 is 13 amino acids. Germline CDR1 is KGHSH and CDR2 is LQKENI. The chain's CDR3 is CASSAGMNEKLFF. As DNA, the CDR3 is TGTGCCAGCTCAGCCGGGATGAATGAAAAACTGTTTTTT.

V usage is TRBV4-2 and J usage is TRBJ2-7; 7 nucleotides line up with TRBD2. The junction had 5 bases not matched to a gene; V was cut back by 5 bases and J by 1 base. The CDR3 covers 14 residues. Germline assignment: CDR1 LGHNA and CDR2 YNFKEQ. For the CDR3, the DNA is TGTGCCAGCAGCTCGAGCGGGGATTCCTACGAGCAGTACTTC. It codes for CASSSSGDSYEQYF.

This clone was seen a handful of times. The gene calls are TRBV30 and TRBJ1-3; possibly TRBD1 for D (6 bases). The CDR3 is 16 amino acids. Germline V gene sequence: CDR1 GTSNPN, CDR2 SVGIG (reference sequence). V shed 0 bases and J shed 4 bases, with 16 bases lying between them. Here the CDR3 DNA reads TGTGCCTGGAGTGTACCCCGGGACAACCGAGGAAACACCATATATTTT. Its translation: CAWSVPRDNRGNTIYF.

The CDR3 region has the DNA TGTGCCTTCCAGCGGATGAGCACAGATACGCAGTATTTT. Translating gives CAFQRMSTDTQYF. The rearrangement uses TRBV30 and TRBJ2-3; TRBD2 might be the D (5 bases). Germline assignment: CDR1 GTSNPN and CDR2 SVGIG (reference sequence). The CDR3 is 13 amino acids. V lost 7 bases and J lost 0, with 11 bases in between.

This rearrangement joins TRBV27 to TRBJ2-1, with 9 positions matching TRBD2. Losses at the gene ends were 5 bases for V and 9 bases for J; bases not matched to a gene: 11. CDR3 length equals 15 residues. Germline assignment: CDR1 MNHEY and CDR2 SMNVEV (reference sequence). The CDR3 bases are TGTGCCAGCAGTCCAAAGACAGGCGGGAGGGGTGAGCAGTTCTTC. Its translation: CASSPKTGGRGEQFF.

The chain recombines TRBV19 with TRBJ1-6; a weak D match, TRBD1 (5 bases). Germline V gene lookup returns CDR1 LNHDA and CDR2 SQIVND (reference sequence). The germline V and J ends were trimmed by 9 bases and 2 bases, with 17 bases remaining between them. This CDR3 spans 16 amino acids. CDR3 DNA: TGTGCCAGCTCCGAGACAGTCACGACCTATAATTCACCCCTCCACTTT. It codes for CASSETVTTYNSPLHF.

This clone was recorded once. This chain links TRBV6-1 with TRBJ2-1; 11 bases are a match to TRBD2. Per the germline V gene, CDR1 is MNHNS and CDR2 is SASEGT. The CDR3 length is 14 residues. The V gene end was trimmed by 3 bases and the J gene end by 8 bases; junction bases not matched to a gene: 3. The CDR3 loop is CASSDSGRGDEQFF. DNA for the CDR3: TGTGCCAGCAGTGATAGCGGGAGGGGCGATGAGCAGTTCTTC.

This clone has just a few counts. The chain links TRBV5-6 to TRBJ2-5; 12 bases agree with TRBD2. Germline-derived CDR1 and CDR2 are SGHDT and YYEEEE. V shed 2 bases, J shed 1 base, and the junction held 6 bases outside the gene matches. This CDR3 has 17 residues. This CDR3 is CASSFKTSGGTQETQYF. The CDR3 region has the DNA TGTGCCAGCAGCTTTAAGACTAGCGGGGGTACCCAAGAGACCCAGTACTTC.

The V call is TRBV6-1, the J call TRBJ1-2; 12 nucleotides agree with TRBD1. V lost 7 bases and J lost 2; bases outside the gene matches: 5. Germline V gene sequence: CDR1 MNHNS, CDR2 SASEGT. The CDR3 has 15 residues. The CDR3 DNA is TGTGCCAGCAATCAGGGACAGGGGGCAAACTATGGCTACACCTTC. Protein product: CASNQGQGANYGYTF.

The chain couples TRBV12-2 to TRBJ2-6; TRBD2 is taken as the D call from the table, unchecked against the DNA. TRBV12-2 is marked as a pseudogene. The CDR3 runs to 19 residues. CDR3 amino acids: CASRSPGLVLLSGANVLTF. DNA for the CDR3: TGTGCAAGTCGCTCACCGGGACTAGTCCTACTGTCTGGGGCCAACGTCCTGACTTTC.

There are a few counts of this clone. The genes are TRBV9 and TRBJ2-7; TRBD1 agrees at 8 bases. The trim removed 2 bases at V and 7 bases at J, leaving 5 bases unmatched. The CDR3 extends over 13 amino acids. The germline gives CDR1 SGDLS, CDR2 YYNGEE. The CDR3 sequence is CASSVRGQGEQYF. The CDR3 nucleotides read TGTGCCAGCAGCGTCAGGGGGCAAGGGGAGCAGTACTTC.

This clone was detected only once. This chain uses TRBV7-6 with TRBJ2-2, with 10 bases matching TRBD2. With V trimmed by 1 base and J by 3 bases, 2 bases remained unmatched. Germline V gene data show CDR1 as SGHVS and CDR2 as FNYEAQ. The CDR3 has 16 amino acids. In nucleotides, the CDR3 is TGTGCCAGCAGCTTAGACCTAGCGGGGGACACCGGGGAGCTGTTTTTT. As protein: CASSLDLAGDTGELFF.

V usage is TRBV2 and J usage is TRBJ1-1; 8 bases align to TRBD1. V dropped 0 bases and J dropped 3; count of bases not matched to a gene: 15. This CDR3 has 19 residues. Per the germline V gene, CDR1 is SNHLY and CDR2 is FYNNEI. DNA for the CDR3: TGTGCCAGCAGTGAAGCCCCGCTGACAGGGGATATGAGATACACTGAAGCTTTCTTT. The encoded protein is CASSEAPLTGDMRYTEAFF.

As regards this clone: The same CDR3 can be traced to other DNA sequences in this sample. The chain links TRBV7-9 to TRBJ2-7, with 9 bases aligning to TRBD2. CDR1 and CDR2 (germline): SEHNR, FQNEAQ (reference sequence). The CDR3 has 13 amino acids. J gave up 2 bases and V 4 bases, and 0 bases lay outside the gene matches. The CDR3 here is CASSSSGTYEQYF. CDR3 DNA sequence: TGTGCCAGCAGCTCTAGCGGGACCTACGAGCAGTACTTC.

The CDR3 DNA reads TGCAGCGTGGGGGGGGTCCAACAAGAGACCCAGTACTTC. Protein: CSVGGVQQETQYF. The V and J genes are TRBV29-1 and TRBJ2-5; 7 bases align to TRBD2. The V and J ends lost 6 bases and 2 bases, in that order; junction bases with no gene match: 6. This CDR3 region has 13 residues. Germline V CDR1 and CDR2: SQVTM, ANQGSEA.

The chain links TRBV7-2 to TRBJ2-1, with D perhaps matching TRBD1 (6 bases). In germline, CDR1 is SGHTA, CDR2 FQGNSA. The V and J ends lost 1 base and 3 bases respectively, with 10 bases between them. The CDR3 totals 15 residues. CDR3 residues: CASSLEGGGYNEQFF. DNA of the CDR3: TGTGCCAGCAGCTTAGAAGGGGGTGGCTACAATGAGCAGTTCTTC. Full variable domain (outside the CDR3, taken from reference TRBV7-2 and TRBJ2-1): GAGVSQSPSNKVTEKGKDVELRCDPISGHTALYWYRQSLGQGLEFLIYFQGNSAPDKSGLPSDRFSAERTGGSVSTLTIQRTQQEDSAVYLCASSLEGGGYNEQFFGPGTRLTVL.

V usage is TRBV4-3 and J usage is TRBJ2-3; D might be TRBD1 (5 bases). V lost 4 bases to trimming and J lost 6 bases, with 17 bases between them. The CDR3 length is 15 residues. Germline CDR1 is LGHNA and CDR2 is YSLEER. CDR3 DNA: TGCGCCAGCAGCCTCGAGGCAGGGCCCATGGATACGCAGTATTTT. Residues: CASSLEAGPMDTQYF.